The clone carrying this TCR beta chain was counted only a few times. The antigen is unknown. This sample is drawn from a study of CD8 T cells in ankylosing spondylitis. Overall study findings and caveats: One TCR beta motif, made up of roughly eight highly homologous variants, appeared characteristic of ankylosing spondylitis blood. According to the report, clones linked to the disease were significantly enriched in matched synovial fluid samples taken from ankylosing spondylitis patients. Earlier work had already found some motif variants in reactive arthritis synovial fluid and blood. Within peripheral blood, clones linked to disease were CD8+ and relatively rare.

The TCR beta libraries were generated through quantitative 5'-RACE incorporating molecular barcodes. MiXCR was run by TCRdb on the 5' RACE reads, yielding one entry per CDR3 protein. The data show a few hundred thousand distinct CDR3 sequences, approximately 16% seen once. V lost 3 bases and J lost 0; bases outside the gene matches: 5. The CDR3 is 18 residues long. CDR1 and CDR2 from the germline V gene are LGHDT and YNNKEL (reference sequence). The chain is built from TRBV3-1 and TRBJ2-3; 14 bases fit TRBD2. The receptor comes from a male donor with ankylosing spondylitis. Sequencing used blood, either unsorted or a sorted T cell fraction (not recorded which). In DNA form, the CDR3 reads TGTGCCAGCAGCCATGGACTAGCGGGGGGCGCTAGCACAGATACGCAGTATTTT. The encoded protein is CASSHGLAGGASTDTQYF.